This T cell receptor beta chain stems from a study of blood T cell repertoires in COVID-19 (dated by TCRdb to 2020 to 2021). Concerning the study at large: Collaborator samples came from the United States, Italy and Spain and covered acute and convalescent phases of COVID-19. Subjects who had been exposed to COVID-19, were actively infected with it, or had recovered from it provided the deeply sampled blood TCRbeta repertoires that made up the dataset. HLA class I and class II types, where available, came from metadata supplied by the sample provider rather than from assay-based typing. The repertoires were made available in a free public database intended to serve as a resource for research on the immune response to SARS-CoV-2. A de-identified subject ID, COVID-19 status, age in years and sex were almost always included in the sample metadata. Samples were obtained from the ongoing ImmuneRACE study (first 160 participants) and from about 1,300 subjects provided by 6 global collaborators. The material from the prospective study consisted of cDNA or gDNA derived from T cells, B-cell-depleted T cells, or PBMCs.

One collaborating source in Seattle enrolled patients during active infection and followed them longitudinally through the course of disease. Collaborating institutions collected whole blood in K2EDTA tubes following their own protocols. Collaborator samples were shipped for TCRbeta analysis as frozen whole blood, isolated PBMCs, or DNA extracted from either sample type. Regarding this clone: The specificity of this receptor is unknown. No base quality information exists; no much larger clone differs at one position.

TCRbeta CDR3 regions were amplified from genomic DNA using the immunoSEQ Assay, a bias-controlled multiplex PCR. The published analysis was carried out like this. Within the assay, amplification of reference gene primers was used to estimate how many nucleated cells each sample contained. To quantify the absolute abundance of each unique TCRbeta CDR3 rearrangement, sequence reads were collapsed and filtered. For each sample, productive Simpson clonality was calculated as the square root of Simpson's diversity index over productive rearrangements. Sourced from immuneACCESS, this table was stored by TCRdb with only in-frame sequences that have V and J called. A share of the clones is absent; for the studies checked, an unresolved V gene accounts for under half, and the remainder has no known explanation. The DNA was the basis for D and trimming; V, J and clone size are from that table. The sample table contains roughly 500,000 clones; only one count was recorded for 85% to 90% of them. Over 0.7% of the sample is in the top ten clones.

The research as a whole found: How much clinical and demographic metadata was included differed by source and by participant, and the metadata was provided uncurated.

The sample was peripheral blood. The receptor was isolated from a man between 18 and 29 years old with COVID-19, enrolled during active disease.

The DNA sequence reads TGTGCCAACGGACAGGGCGGCACCGGGGAGCTGTTTTTT. Its translation reads: CANGQGGTGELFF. The chain is encoded by TRBV6-5 joined to TRBJ2-2; 8 of the junction bases match TRBD1. The germline V gene gives CDR1 as MNHEY and CDR2 as SVGAGI. The CDR3, cysteine through phenylalanine, is 13 amino acids long. The read is trimmed to its CDR3 DNA, 39 bases read in frame from base 1. The V end gives up 10 bases and the J end 4 bases, leaving 5 bases in the junction not matched to a gene.